The subject of this entry is one TCR beta chain. Its specificity is not known. This entry comes from a study of CXCR3-negative and CXCR3-positive naive CD8 T cells. Whole-study findings and limits: TRB CDR3 hydrophobicity was greater in CXCR3-positive naive cells than in CXCR3-negative naive cells.

CDR1 and CDR2 (germline): SEHNR, FQNEAQ (reference sequence). The CDR3 has 13 amino acids. The TRB libraries of cDNA were built by UMI-labeled 5' RACE. Each CDR3 protein gets one entry in TCRdb, which reprocessed the 5' RACE reads and gives no DNA. The sample is made up of approximately 100,000 distinct CDR3 sequences, and the top ten hold roughly 0.35% of it. V usage is TRBV7-9 and J usage is TRBJ2-1; TCRdb's D call, TRBD2, is unchecked because there is no DNA. Material: naive CXCR3+ CD8+ T cells from blood. The subset: CD45RO-CCR7+CD27+CD95- naive CD8+ T cells expressing CXCR3 (TNR3+). The receptor was isolated from a human donor in good health. Some clones in this sample may be carry-over from other donors' samples. The CDR3 sequence: CASSLAVGDEQFF.